This T cell receptor beta chain was recovered during a study of TIL therapy for anti-PD-1-resistant metastatic lung cancer. The study's findings and limits: After infusion, TIL clonotypes partly replaced peripheral T cells and declined over months. The cohort had more treatment-naive, never-smoker and oncogene-addicted patients than typical.

The immunoSEQ assay was v3. Generated by immunoSEQ multiplex PCR, the TCRdb table keeps only in-frame clones and is missing some. This sample yields 60,000 or so clones, of which roughly two thirds are seen a single time; 6.6% belongs to the top ten. As to this clone: The antigen remains unidentified.

The time point is: pre-treatment sample, taken before nivolumab and TIL therapy. Adults with stage 4 NSCLC were enrolled in a phase I trial. The CDR3 extends over 13 amino acids. V lost 1 base and J lost 4, with 5 bases in between. The germline V gene has CDR1 KGHSH and CDR2 LQKENI. Sequenced here: blood, sampled at baseline. The J gene is TRBJ1-3, the V gene TRBV18; D remains unclear. This receptor was taken from a person between 25 and 79 years old with non-small cell lung cancer. DNA of the CDR3: TGTGCCAGCTCACCACAGGGAGGAAACACCATATATTTT. It encodes CASSPQGGNTIYF. The full variable domain, its missing parts supplied by reference TRBV18 and TRBJ1-3, is NAGVMQNPRHLVRRRGQEARLRCSPMKGHSHVYWYRQLPEEGLKFMVYLQKENIIDESGMPKERFSAEFPKEGPSILRIQQVVRGDSAAYFCASSPQGGNTIYFGEGSWLTVV.